The 5 T cell receptor beta chains below all came from one sample that was sequenced in a study of CD8 T cells in Susac syndrome. After extraction with the RNeasy kit, about 0.45 to 1 ug of the RNA was reverse transcribed using random hexamers. TCRdb processed the immunoSEQ multiplex PCR reads anew with MiXCR; each CDR3 protein has one entry. The sample has 80,000 to 90,000 distinct CDR3 sequences, approximately 92% seen once; the top ten hold approximately 0.31%. What was sequenced was CD8+ T cells from PBMCs. The receptors stem from a human donor in good health.

The chain has TRBV12-3 or TRBV12-4 and TRBJ2-3; D tentatively reads TRBD1 or TRBD2 (6 bases each). V was cut by 5 bases and J by 5 bases, with 20 bases left in between. This CDR3 spans 16 amino acids. The CDR3 protein is CASSPPGGHPKDTQYF. The CDR3 DNA reads TGTGCCAGCAGTCCCCCCGGGGGACACCCCAAAGATACGCAGTATTTT.

V and J are TRBV28 and TRBJ2-3; 8 positions agree with TRBD1. This CDR3 contains 14 residues. V was pared by 4 bases and J by 6 bases, with 6 bases of the junction left unmatched. CDR1 is MDHEN, CDR2 SYDVKM, per germline. The CDR3 region has the DNA TGTGCCAGCAGTTCCCGGACAGGGAGGGATACGCAGTATTTT. Translating it yields CASSSRTGRDTQYF.

The table lists this clonotype with a few counts. The chain is built from TRBV5-1 and TRBJ1-2, with TRBD1 as a possible D gene (6 bases). Trimming left V 2 bases short and J 7 bases short, with 9 bases between. The CDR3 loop spans 12 amino acids. The germline V gene encodes CDR1 SGHRS and CDR2 YFSETQ. This CDR3 reads CASSFGGSGYTF. The CDR3 coding sequence is TGCGCCAGCAGCTTTGGGGGCTCTGGCTACACCTTC.

This rearrangement joins TRBV6-5 to TRBJ2-5; D gene uncertain. The CDR3 loop spans 14 amino acids. Trimming took 3 bases from V and 6 from J, leaving 14 bases between them. Germline V gives CDR1 MNHEY, CDR2 SVGAGI. The CDR3 DNA reads as TGTGCCAGCAGTTATGGGCGGCACTACCAGACCCAGTACTTC. This encodes CASSYGRHYQTQYF.

The chain is built from TRBV9 and TRBJ1-4; no reliable D call. V shed 0 bases and J shed 7 bases, with 7 bases lying between them. This CDR3 region has 13 residues. Germline CDR1 reads SGDLS; CDR2 reads YYNGEE. The CDR3 sequence is CASSVVSGEKLFF. The CDR3 bases are TGTGCCAGCAGCGTAGTGAGTGGTGAAAAACTGTTTTTT.